A selection of T cell receptor beta chains follows, all from one sample in a study of CD8+ T cells in alopecia areata. The data were produced by immunoSEQ multiplex PCR, yet TCRdb's version contains in-frame clones alone and is incomplete. There are around 200,000 clones in the sample; around 65% occur only once, and about 4% lies in the top ten. This sample comprised CD4+ T cells sorted from blood, obtained at week 4, from a patient treated with tofacitinib. These receptors came from a human donor with alopecia areata. CDR3s include the opening cysteine and the closing phenylalanine or tryptophan. A D gene is named only where the DNA matches it firmly. Size is stated for part of the rows, as once, few or many counts, or as a class when the clone is expanded.

cdr3_aa: CASSFRKGQETQYF
cdr3_nt: TGTGCCAGCAGTTTTCGCAAGGGGCAAGAGACCCAGTACTTC
v_call: TRBV27
j_call: TRBJ2-5
clone_size: NA
d_call: NA

cdr3_aa: CATAPGTQYEQYF
cdr3_nt: TGTGCCACCGCCCCCGGGACGCAATACGAGCAGTACTTC
v_call: TRBV10-3
j_call: TRBJ2-7
clone_size: NA
d_call: NA

cdr3_aa: CASSLGGTGQETQYF
cdr3_nt: TGTGCCAGCAGTTTAGGAGGGACAGGGCAAGAGACCCAGTACTTC
v_call: TRBV7-2
j_call: TRBJ2-5
clone_size: few
d_call: TRBD1

cdr3_aa: CASSESSRFTEAFF
cdr3_nt: TGTGCCAGCAGTGAATCCTCGAGGTTCACTGAAGCTTTCTTT
v_call: TRBV25-1
j_call: TRBJ1-1
clone_size: NA
d_call: NA

cdr3_aa: CASSWSTSSYNEQFF
cdr3_nt: TGTGCCAGCAGCTGGAGTACGAGCTCCTACAATGAGCAGTTCTTC
v_call: TRBV5-6
j_call: TRBJ2-1
clone_size: few
d_call: NA

cdr3_aa: CAISDQLAGYEQYF
cdr3_nt: TGTGCCATCAGTGACCAACTAGCGGGGTACGAGCAGTACTTC
v_call: TRBV10-3
j_call: TRBJ2-7
clone_size: NA
d_call: TRBD2

cdr3_aa: CASSLTGSNTEAFF
cdr3_nt: TGTGCCAGCAGTTTAACAGGGAGTAACACTGAAGCTTTCTTT
v_call: TRBV28
j_call: TRBJ1-1
clone_size: NA
d_call: NA

cdr3_aa: CASSLSSGDDTQYF
cdr3_nt: TGCGCCAGCAGCTTGAGTTCAGGGGACGATACGCAGTATTTT
v_call: TRBV5-1
j_call: TRBJ2-3
clone_size: NA
d_call: NA

cdr3_aa: CSSLRDLNTEAFF
cdr3_nt: TGCAGCTCCTTGAGAGACTTGAACACTGAAGCTTTCTTT
v_call: TRBV29-1
j_call: TRBJ1-1
clone_size: once
d_call: NA

cdr3_aa: CASSFRIGTGELFF
cdr3_nt: TGTGCCAGCAGCTTTAGGATCGGCACCGGGGAGCTGTTTTTT
v_call: TRBV5-4
j_call: TRBJ2-2
clone_size: NA
d_call: NA

cdr3_aa: CAWSGTRAFF
cdr3_nt: TGTGCCTGGAGTGGGACAAGAGCTTTCTTT
v_call: TRBV30
j_call: TRBJ1-1
clone_size: NA
d_call: NA

cdr3_aa: CASSRSTYNEQFF
cdr3_nt: TGTGCCAGCTCTCGCTCAACCTACAATGAGCAGTTCTTC
v_call: TRBV18
j_call: TRBJ2-1
clone_size: NA
d_call: NA

cdr3_aa: CAISDHAGAQTEAFF
cdr3_nt: TGTGCCATCAGTGACCACGCAGGGGCGCAAACTGAAGCTTTCTTT
v_call: TRBV10-3
j_call: TRBJ1-1
clone_size: NA
d_call: NA

cdr3_aa: CAYTRGRLGSPLHF
cdr3_nt: TGTGCCTACACTCGGGGGCGCCTGGGTTCACCCCTCCACTTT
v_call: TRBV30
j_call: TRBJ1-6
clone_size: NA
d_call: NA

cdr3_aa: CASSLGGFRGQSGTDTQYF
cdr3_nt: TGTGCCAGCAGCTTAGGCGGATTCCGGGGTCAAAGTGGGACAGATACGCAGTATTTT
v_call: TRBV7-4
j_call: TRBJ2-3
clone_size: few
d_call: NA

cdr3_aa: CASSLAGSGANTGELFF
cdr3_nt: TGCGCCAGCAGCTTGGCCGGTAGCGGTGCGAACACCGGGGAGCTGTTTTTT
v_call: TRBV5-1
j_call: TRBJ2-2
clone_size: NA
d_call: NA

cdr3_aa: CSVGTGDVGGGYTF
cdr3_nt: TGCAGCGTTGGGACAGGGGATGTAGGGGGTGGCTACACCTTC
v_call: TRBV29-1
j_call: TRBJ1-2
clone_size: NA
d_call: TRBD1

cdr3_aa: CAIRHEGDSSPLHF
cdr3_nt: TGTGCCATCAGGCACGAAGGGGACAGTTCACCCCTCCACTTT
v_call: TRBV10-3
j_call: TRBJ1-6
clone_size: NA
d_call: TRBD1

cdr3_aa: CASSAGYEQYF
cdr3_nt: TGTGCCAGCAGTGCTGGCTACGAGCAGTACTTC
v_call: TRBV25-1
j_call: TRBJ2-7
clone_size: NA
d_call: NA

cdr3_aa: CAWSRDGGLYGYTF
cdr3_nt: TGTGCCTGGAGTCGCGATGGAGGTCTCTATGGCTACACCTTC
v_call: TRBV30
j_call: TRBJ1-2
clone_size: NA
d_call: NA

cdr3_aa: CSVDGLNGYTF
cdr3_nt: TGCAGCGTTGACGGTTTAAACGGCTACACCTTC
v_call: TRBV29-1
j_call: TRBJ1-2
clone_size: few
d_call: NA

cdr3_aa: CASSGQGISPLHF
cdr3_nt: TGTGCCAGTAGCGGACAGGGGATCTCACCCCTCCACTTT
v_call: TRBV19
j_call: TRBJ1-6
clone_size: NA
d_call: TRBD1

cdr3_aa: CASSTNGYTF
cdr3_nt: TGTGCCAGCAGTACCAATGGCTACACCTTC
v_call: TRBV2
j_call: TRBJ1-2
clone_size: few
d_call: NA

cdr3_aa: CASSYSSSGEPYEQYF
cdr3_nt: TGTGCCAGCAGTTACTCGAGCTCAGGGGAGCCCTACGAGCAGTACTTC
v_call: TRBV6-5
j_call: TRBJ2-7
clone_size: NA
d_call: NA

cdr3_aa: CASSRTTGGGGNTIYF
cdr3_nt: TGTGCCAGCAGCAGAACTACAGGGGGAGGTGGAAACACCATATATTTT
v_call: TRBV5-5
j_call: TRBJ1-3
clone_size: few
d_call: TRBD1

cdr3_aa: CASSYSLGDTIYF
cdr3_nt: TGTGCCAGCAGTTACTCTCTGGGGGACACCATATATTTT
v_call: TRBV6-5
j_call: TRBJ1-3
clone_size: NA
d_call: NA

cdr3_aa: CAWSGGETQYF
cdr3_nt: TGTGCCTGGAGCGGTGGAGAGACCCAGTACTTC
v_call: TRBV30
j_call: TRBJ2-5
clone_size: NA
d_call: NA

cdr3_aa: CASSSGGDQPQHF
cdr3_nt: TGTGCCAGCAGTTCGGGGGGCGATCAGCCCCAGCATTTT
v_call: TRBV2
j_call: TRBJ1-5
clone_size: once
d_call: NA

cdr3_aa: CSVVEGHYGYTF
cdr3_nt: TGCAGCGTTGTGGAGGGCCATTATGGCTACACCTTC
v_call: TRBV29-1
j_call: TRBJ1-2
clone_size: NA
d_call: NA

cdr3_aa: CSVGQGSNQPQHF
cdr3_nt: TGCAGCGTTGGGCAGGGCAGCAATCAGCCCCAGCATTTT
v_call: TRBV29-1
j_call: TRBJ1-5
clone_size: few
d_call: NA

cdr3_aa: CASSSKGGFPGIQYF
cdr3_nt: TGTGCCAGCAGCTCCAAAGGGGGTTTTCCGGGCATTCAGTACTTC
v_call: TRBV7-9
j_call: TRBJ2-4
clone_size: NA
d_call: NA

cdr3_aa: CASSYGTGKADTQYF
cdr3_nt: TGTGCCAGCAGTTACGGGACAGGGAAGGCCGATACGCAGTATTTT
v_call: TRBV6-5
j_call: TRBJ2-3
clone_size: few
d_call: TRBD1

cdr3_aa: CASSPSRTSGYTF
cdr3_nt: TGTGCCAGCAGCCCCTCTCGAACTAGTGGCTACACCTTC
v_call: TRBV7-3
j_call: TRBJ1-2
clone_size: NA
d_call: NA

cdr3_aa: CSGGGGTGSTDTQYF
cdr3_nt: TGCAGCGGTGGAGGAGGGACTGGAAGCACAGATACGCAGTATTTT
v_call: TRBV29-1
j_call: TRBJ2-3
clone_size: NA
d_call: NA

cdr3_aa: CASSPGIEETQYF
cdr3_nt: TGTGCCAGCAGCCCGGGGATAGAAGAGACCCAGTACTTC
v_call: TRBV9
j_call: TRBJ2-5
clone_size: NA
d_call: NA

cdr3_aa: CASGDDTSYNEQFF
cdr3_nt: TGTGCCAGCGGGGATGACACTTCCTACAATGAGCAGTTCTTC
v_call: TRBV11-1
j_call: TRBJ2-1
clone_size: NA
d_call: NA

cdr3_aa: CSVEDGSLQFF
cdr3_nt: TGCAGCGTTGAAGATGGGAGTTTGCAGTTCTTC
v_call: TRBV29-1
j_call: TRBJ2-1
clone_size: few
d_call: NA

cdr3_aa: CASSLVGGPQETQYF
cdr3_nt: TGTGCCAGCAGCTTAGTCGGCGGACCTCAAGAGACCCAGTACTTC
v_call: TRBV7-2
j_call: TRBJ2-5
clone_size: NA
d_call: NA

cdr3_aa: CASSPAVGGGKDEQFF
cdr3_nt: TGTGCCAGCTCACCTGCAGTCGGCGGGGGGAAGGATGAGCAGTTCTTC
v_call: TRBV18
j_call: TRBJ2-1
clone_size: NA
d_call: TRBD2

cdr3_aa: CASSFGAGGAGSEKLFF
cdr3_nt: TGCGCCAGCAGCTTCGGGGCAGGGGGCGCGGGCAGTGAAAAACTGTTTTTT
v_call: TRBV5-1
j_call: TRBJ1-4
clone_size: NA
d_call: TRBD1

cdr3_aa: CASSPEGRGSNQPQHF
cdr3_nt: TGTGCCAGCAGTCCAGAAGGCCGGGGGAGCAATCAGCCCCAGCATTTT
v_call: TRBV27
j_call: TRBJ1-5
clone_size: NA
d_call: NA

cdr3_aa: CATSRERQQETQYF
cdr3_nt: TGTGCCACCAGCAGAGAACGGCAGCAAGAGACCCAGTACTTC
v_call: TRBV15
j_call: TRBJ2-5
clone_size: few
d_call: NA

cdr3_aa: CASSTAGVYGYTF
cdr3_nt: TGTGCCAGCTCAACGGCAGGAGTCTATGGCTACACCTTC
v_call: TRBV6-5
j_call: TRBJ1-2
clone_size: NA
d_call: NA

cdr3_aa: CSANVAGEQFF
cdr3_nt: TGCAGTGCTAATGTGGCGGGTGAGCAGTTCTTC
v_call: TRBV20-1
j_call: TRBJ2-1
clone_size: few
d_call: NA

cdr3_aa: CASSQDKYIQYF
cdr3_nt: TGTGCCAGCAGCCAAGATAAGTACATTCAGTACTTC
v_call: TRBV14
j_call: TRBJ2-4
clone_size: few
d_call: NA

cdr3_aa: CASSLGGGAAETQYF
cdr3_nt: TGTGCCAGCAGCTTAGGCGGGGGGGCCGCAGAGACCCAGTACTTC
v_call: TRBV7-9
j_call: TRBJ2-5
clone_size: NA
d_call: TRBD2

cdr3_aa: CASSPAGTASYEQYF
cdr3_nt: TGTGCCAGCTCACCAGCCGGGACAGCGTCCTACGAGCAGTACTTC
v_call: TRBV18
j_call: TRBJ2-7
clone_size: NA
d_call: TRBD1

cdr3_aa: CASSLRQSTNEKLFF
cdr3_nt: TGCGCCAGCAGCCTCCGACAGTCGACTAATGAAAAACTGTTTTTT
v_call: TRBV5-1
j_call: TRBJ1-4
clone_size: NA
d_call: NA

cdr3_aa: CASRDRAPSPLHF
cdr3_nt: TGTGCCAGCAGAGACAGGGCTCCTTCACCCCTCCACTTT
v_call: TRBV27
j_call: TRBJ1-6
clone_size: NA
d_call: TRBD1

cdr3_aa: CASSHLDSTFGGYTF
cdr3_nt: TGCGCCAGCAGCCATCTCGACAGTACCTTCGGGGGCTACACCTTC
v_call: TRBV4-1
j_call: TRBJ1-2
clone_size: NA
d_call: NA

cdr3_aa: CASSYKVTGELFF
cdr3_nt: TGTGCCAGCAGTTACAAAGTCACCGGGGAGCTGTTTTTT
v_call: TRBV6-6
j_call: TRBJ2-2
clone_size: NA
d_call: NA

cdr3_aa: CASSWTSTDTQYF
cdr3_nt: TGTGCCAGCAGTTGGACTAGCACAGATACGCAGTATTTT
v_call: TRBV7-2
j_call: TRBJ2-3
clone_size: NA
d_call: NA

cdr3_aa: CSVSGTGSDTQYF
cdr3_nt: TGCAGCGTTTCCGGGACAGGGTCAGATACGCAGTATTTT
v_call: TRBV29-1
j_call: TRBJ2-3
clone_size: NA
d_call: TRBD1

cdr3_aa: CAISPMGGSNQPQHF
cdr3_nt: TGTGCCATCAGCCCCATGGGGGGAAGCAATCAGCCCCAGCATTTT
v_call: TRBV10-3
j_call: TRBJ1-5
clone_size: few
d_call: NA

cdr3_aa: CATSRGLQGMGEKLFF
cdr3_nt: TGTGCCACCAGCAGGGGCCTACAGGGGATGGGAGAAAAACTGTTTTTT
v_call: TRBV15
j_call: TRBJ1-4
clone_size: NA
d_call: TRBD1

cdr3_aa: CSVGRGQGSRAFF
cdr3_nt: TGCAGCGTTGGCCGGGGACAGGGATCGCGGGCTTTCTTT
v_call: TRBV29-1
j_call: TRBJ1-1
clone_size: few
d_call: TRBD1

cdr3_aa: CSARGETQYF
cdr3_nt: TGCAGTGCTAGAGGAGAGACCCAGTACTTC
v_call: TRBV20-1
j_call: TRBJ2-5
clone_size: few
d_call: NA

cdr3_aa: CASSVYETQYF
cdr3_nt: TGTGCCAGCAGCGTTTATGAGACCCAGTACTTC
v_call: TRBV14
j_call: TRBJ2-5
clone_size: once
d_call: NA

cdr3_aa: CSARLDGEQFF
cdr3_nt: TGCAGTGCTAGACTTGATGGTGAGCAGTTCTTC
v_call: TRBV20-1
j_call: TRBJ2-1
clone_size: NA
d_call: NA